The 12 T cell receptor beta chains in this list originate from one sample, sequenced in a study of blood T cell repertoires in COVID-19. Clones were sequenced by immunoSEQ multiplex PCR, and TCRdb holds only the in-frame ones, with some missing. The sample records 170,000 or so clones, roughly 84% being singletons. What was sequenced was peripheral blood. The receptors were sampled from a woman between 55 and 75 years old with acute or convalescent COVID-19.

V usage is TRBV5-6 and J usage is TRBJ2-7; D is perhaps TRBD1 (5 bases). There are 14 residues in the CDR3. Trimming removed 4 bases at V and 0 bases at J, with 11 bases between. From germline, CDR1 is SGHDT and CDR2 YYEEEE. In nucleotides, the CDR3 is TGTGCCAGCAGCAAGACAGTGAGCTCCTACGAGCAGTACTTC. Protein sequence: CASSKTVSSYEQYF.

This chain joins TRBV15 and TRBJ2-7; D unclear. The V gene's germline CDR1 is LNHNV and CDR2 YYDKDF (reference sequence). This CDR3 contains 12 residues. The V end was cut by 3 bases, the J end by 3 bases, with 6 bases between. CDR3 DNA: TGTGCCACCAGCAGGTTCGGCTACGAGCAGTACTTC. Its protein is CATSRFGYEQYF.

Here the CDR3 DNA reads TGTGCTAGTGGTTCGGACTCACTCGGGGGCTACACCTTC. It encodes CASGSDSLGGYTF. This rearrangement joins TRBV12-5 to TRBJ1-2; D ambiguous. The CDR3 has 13 residues. Germline assignment: CDR1 LGHNT and CDR2 FRNRAP. The germline V and J ends were trimmed by 4 bases and 8 bases, with 14 bases remaining between them.

The chain links TRBV5-1 to TRBJ2-1, with D perhaps TRBD2 (5 bases). CDR1 SGHRS and CDR2 YFSETQ come from the germline V gene. Trimming shortened V by 3 bases and J by 0 bases, and 13 bases separated the two germline ends. The CDR3 runs to 16 residues. The CDR3 DNA sequence: TGCGCCAGCAGCTATGGTGCGGGTAGCTCCTACAATGAGCAGTTCTTC. It translates to CASSYGAGSSYNEQFF.

The rearrangement links TRBV5-6 to TRBJ2-3; TRBD1 aligns across 10 bases. From germline, CDR1 is SGHDT and CDR2 YYEEEE. V gave up 1 base and J gave up 4 bases; unmatched junction bases: 3. The CDR3 is 15 amino acids. The CDR3 is CASSLIGQGADTQYF. In DNA form, the CDR3 reads TGTGCCAGCAGCTTGATCGGACAGGGGGCAGATACGCAGTATTTT. Supplemented by reference TRBV5-6 and TRBJ2-3, the full variable domain reads DAGVTQSPTHLIKTRGQQVTLRCSPKSGHDTVSWYQQALGQGPQFIFQYYEEEERQRGNFPDRFSGHQFPNYSSELNVNALLLGDSALYLCASSLIGQGADTQYFGPGTRLTVL.

This chain connects TRBV27 to TRBJ2-1; 7 nucleotides agree with TRBD2. Germline V gene data show CDR1 as MNHEY and CDR2 as SMNVEV (reference sequence). There are 16 residues in the CDR3. V shed 3 bases and J 4 bases; nucleotides not matched to a gene: 9. CDR3 protein: CASSLASGVIYNEQFF. CDR3 in DNA: TGTGCCAGCAGTTTGGCCAGCGGGGTTATTTACAATGAGCAGTTCTTC.

In this sample, this clone turned up once. The chain recombines TRBV5-1 with TRBJ2-6, with TRBD1 identical over 10 bases. Germline V gives CDR1 SGHRS, CDR2 YFSETQ. This CDR3 has 19 residues. Losses at the gene ends were 2 bases for V and 4 bases for J; bases not matched to a gene: 12. The CDR3 DNA reads as TGCGCCAGCAGCTTTTCGTGGCCCGGGACAGGGGTCGGGGCCAACGTCCTGACTTTC. This translates into CASSFSWPGTGVGANVLTF.

This chain joins TRBV29-1 and TRBJ2-2, with D perhaps matching TRBD2 (7 bases). The CDR3 spans 13 residues. Germline CDR1 and CDR2: SQVTM and ANQGSEA. V gave up 4 bases and J gave up 6 bases, with 12 bases separating them. The CDR3 nucleotides read TGCAGCGTTGCGCAGGGGAGGGCCGGGGAGCTGTTTTTT. It codes for CSVAQGRAGELFF.

This CDR3 reads CASSRRQGGNQPQHF. The CDR3 nucleotides read TGTGCCAGCAGCCGCCGACAGGGCGGGAATCAGCCCCAGCATTTT. The chain uses TRBV6-2 or TRBV6-3 and TRBJ1-5; 7 nucleotides match TRBD1. This CDR3 contains 15 residues. Unmatched junction bases numbered 9, after V lost 6 bases and J lost 4 bases. Germline V gives CDR1 MNHEY, CDR2 SVGEGT.

V is TRBV5-5 and J is TRBJ1-5; 9 positions match TRBD1. V shed 4 bases and J 0 bases; nucleotides not matched to a gene: 8. Germline V lookup: CDR1 SGHKS, CDR2 YYEKEE (reference sequence). The CDR3 is 17 residues long. CDR3 protein: CASSRTGARDSNQPQHF. In DNA form, the CDR3 reads TGTGCCAGCAGCAGGACAGGGGCGCGGGATAGCAATCAGCCCCAGCATTTT. The full variable domain, with the rest looked up from reference TRBV5-5 and TRBJ1-5, is DAGVTQSPTHLIKTRGQQVTLRCSPISGHKSVSWYQQVLGQGPQFIFQYYEKEERGRGNFPDRFSARQFPNYSSELNVNALLLGDSALYLCASSRTGARDSNQPQHFGDGTRLSIL.

The J gene is TRBJ2-2, the V gene TRBV28; 13 bases line up with TRBD2. The germline CDR1 and CDR2 sequences are MDHEN and SYDVKM. The junction had 9 bases not matched to a gene; V was cut back by 6 bases and J by 5 bases. The CDR3 loop spans 17 amino acids. This CDR3 reads CASSQLSTSGGTGELFF. Here the CDR3 DNA reads TGTGCCAGCAGCCAACTCTCGACTAGCGGGGGGACCGGGGAGCTGTTTTTT.

The chain recombines TRBV5-1 with TRBJ1-4; no clear D gene. Germline CDR1 reads SGHRS; CDR2 reads YFSETQ. With 5 bases removed from V and 3 bases from J, the gap between germline ends came to 8 bases. The CDR3 length is 13 residues. For the CDR3, the DNA is TGCGCCAGCAGTTCAGGTCCTAATGAAAAACTGTTTTTT. Residues: CASSSGPNEKLFF.